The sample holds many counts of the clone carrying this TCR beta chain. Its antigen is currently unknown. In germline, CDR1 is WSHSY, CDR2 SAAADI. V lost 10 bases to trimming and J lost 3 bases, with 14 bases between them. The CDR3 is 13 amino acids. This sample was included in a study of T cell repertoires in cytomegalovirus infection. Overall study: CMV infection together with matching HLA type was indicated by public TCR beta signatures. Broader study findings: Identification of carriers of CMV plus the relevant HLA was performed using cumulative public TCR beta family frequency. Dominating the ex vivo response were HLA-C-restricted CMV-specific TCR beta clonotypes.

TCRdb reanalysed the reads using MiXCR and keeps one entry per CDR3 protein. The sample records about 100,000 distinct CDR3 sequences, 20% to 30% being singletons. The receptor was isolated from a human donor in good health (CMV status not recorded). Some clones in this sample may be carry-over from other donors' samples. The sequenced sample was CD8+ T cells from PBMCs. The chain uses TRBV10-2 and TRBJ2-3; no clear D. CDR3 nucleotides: TGCGCCACCTCCACCCAGCCGACAGATACGCAGTATTTT. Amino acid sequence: CATSTQPTDTQYF.